This TCR beta chain appears in the sequencing data of a study of T cell repertoires in cytomegalovirus infection. Study in general: An indication of both CMV infection and matching HLA type came from public TCR beta signatures. Findings and limits, study-wide: Within the response measured ex vivo, HLA-C-restricted CMV-specific TCR beta clonotypes were dominant.

This clonotype was observed many times. Its target is unknown. TCRdb recomputed calls from the reads with MiXCR, one row per CDR3 protein. The sample contains approximately 500,000 distinct CDR3 sequences, approximately 15% of which appear only once. The germline V gene has CDR1 SGHAT and CDR2 FQNNGV. The CDR3 runs 15 residues. The V segment lost 3 bases and the J segment 0 bases; nucleotides outside the gene matches: 4. The origin of this receptor is a human donor in good health (CMV status not recorded). Some clones in this sample may be carry-over from other donors' samples. Material: CD8+ T cells from PBMCs. The rearrangement joins TRBV11-2 to TRBJ2-7; 8 bases map to TRBD2. CDR3 sequence: CASSFSGTSSYEQYF. DNA for the CDR3: TGTGCCAGCAGCTTTTCCGGGACTAGCTCCTACGAGCAGTACTTC. Supplemented by reference TRBV11-2 and TRBJ2-7, the full variable domain reads EAGVAQSPRYKIIEKRQSVAFWCNPISGHATLYWYQQILGQGPKLLIQFQNNGVVDDSQLPKDRFSAERLKGVDSTLKIQPAKLEDSAVYLCASSFSGTSSYEQYFGPGTRLTVT.